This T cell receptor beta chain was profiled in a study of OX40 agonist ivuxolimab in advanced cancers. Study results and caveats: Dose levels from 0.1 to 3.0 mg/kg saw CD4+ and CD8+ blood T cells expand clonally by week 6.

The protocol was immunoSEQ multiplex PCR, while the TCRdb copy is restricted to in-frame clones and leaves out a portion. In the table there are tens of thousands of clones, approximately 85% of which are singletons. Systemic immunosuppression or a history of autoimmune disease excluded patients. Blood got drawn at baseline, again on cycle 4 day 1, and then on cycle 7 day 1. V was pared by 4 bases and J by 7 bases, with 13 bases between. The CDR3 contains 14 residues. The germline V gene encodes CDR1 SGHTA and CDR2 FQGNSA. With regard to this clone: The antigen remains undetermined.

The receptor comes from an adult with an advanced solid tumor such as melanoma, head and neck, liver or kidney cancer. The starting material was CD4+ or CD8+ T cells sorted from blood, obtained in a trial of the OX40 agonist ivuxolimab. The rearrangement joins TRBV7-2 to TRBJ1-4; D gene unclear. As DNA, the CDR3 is TGTGCCAGCAGCTCCAACGGATGGGGTGAAAAACTGTTTTTT. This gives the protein CASSSNGWGEKLFF.